These 26 T cell receptor delta chains originate from one sample sequenced in a study of human gamma delta and Vdelta1 T cells. TCRdb re-identified clones in the PCR reads via CATT. This sample has more than 5,000 delta-chain clones, with 35% to 45% found just once. No cognate antigen is known for these TCRs. The sample taken for sequencing was Vdelta1 gamma-delta T cells from blood grown in culture (DOT cells). These receptors came from a human donor in good health.

This clone was seen only a few times. This sequence joins TRDV1 and TRDJ1, with D perhaps matching TRDD3 (6 bases). With 5 bases removed from V and 0 bases from J, the gap between germline ends came to 25 bases. From germline, CDR1 is TSWWSYY and CDR2 QGS. This CDR3 region has 19 residues. As DNA, the CDR3 is TGTGCTCTTGGGAAGAACGGACTACCCTGGGGACCTTACACCGATAAACTCATCTTT. It yields the protein CALGKNGLPWGPYTDKLIF.

The chain links TRDV1 to TRDJ1; 13 bases line up with TRDD3. The length of the CDR3 is 22 residues. Per the germline V gene, CDR1 is TSWWSYY and CDR2 is QGS. V trimming: 2 bases; J trimming: 3 bases; junction bases outside the gene matches: 21. This CDR3 reads CALGEGKLYWGIRLIDADKLIF. The CDR3 DNA reads as TGTGCTCTTGGGGAAGGGAAACTGTACTGGGGGATACGATTAATTGATGCCGATAAACTCATCTTT.

The chain employs TRDV1 and TRDJ1; 12 positions match TRDD3. This CDR3 region has 24 residues. The V gene end was trimmed by 7 bases and the J gene end by 0 bases; junction bases not matched to a gene: 30. CDR1 TSWWSYY and CDR2 QGS come from the germline V gene. CDR3 in DNA: TGTGCTCTTGAAACGGCCTTCCTCGCAAAACCTGGGGGATACGGGTTTCCGTACACCGATAAACTCATCTTT. Translating it yields CALETAFLAKPGGYGFPYTDKLIF.

This clone is labeled medium-sized. The chain couples TRDV1 to TRDJ1; 9 positions agree with TRDD3. CDR3 length: 17 residues. The V gene's germline CDR1 is TSWWSYY and CDR2 QGS. Germline trimming cut 0 bases from V and 8 bases from J; bases unmatched to any gene: 13. The DNA of the CDR3 is TGTGCTCTTGGGGAACTTTCGTGGGGGATATTTTCCGGGAAACTCATCTTT. Its translation: CALGELSWGIFSGKLIF.

V is TRDV3 and J is TRDJ1, with 13 bases fitting TRDD3. The CDR3 extends over 19 amino acids. Germline V gives CDR1 TVYSNPD, CDR2 GDNSRS (reference sequence). With V trimmed by 2 bases and J by 3 bases, 18 bases remained unmatched. CDR3 amino acids: CAFPTGPNTGGYGADKLIF. The CDR3 nucleotides are TGTGCCTTTCCCACGGGGCCTAATACTGGGGGATACGGGGCCGATAAACTCATCTTT.

The table lists this clone with a few counts. The chain links TRDV1 to TRDJ1; tentatively, D is TRDD3 (6 bases). The V end lost 3 bases, the J end lost 0 bases, and 23 bases lay between the germline ends. The CDR3 spans 19 residues. Germline assignment: CDR1 TSWWSYY and CDR2 QGS. The CDR3 loop reads CALGDRGSAGDRYTDKLIF. The CDR3 region has the DNA TGTGCTCTTGGGGATCGCGGTTCTGCTGGGGACCGGTACACCGATAAACTCATCTTT.

V gene TRDV1 combines with J gene TRDJ1, with D possibly being TRDD3 (5 bases). There are 17 residues in the CDR3. V shed 1 base and J shed 3 bases, with 18 bases lying between them. Germline lookup yields CDR1 TSWWSYY and CDR2 QGS. This CDR3 is CALGEPPPDGVPDKLIF. CDR3 nucleotides: TGTGCTCTTGGGGAACCCCCCCCCGATGGGGTCCCCGATAAACTCATCTTT.

This clone has only one observation. This chain joins TRDV1 and TRDJ1; 13 nucleotides line up with TRDD3. This CDR3 contains 27 residues. Germline CDR1 TSWWSYY, CDR2 QGS. V dropped 0 bases and J dropped 2; count of bases not matched to a gene: 33. This CDR3 is CALGELGCLPRDTGGYDRAEGTDKLIF. CDR3 bases: TGTGCTCTTGGGGAACTAGGGTGCCTTCCTAGGGATACTGGGGGATACGACCGGGCCGAGGGGACCGATAAACTCATCTTT.

Only a few counts were recorded for this clone. The chain combines TRDV1 with TRDJ1, with 11 bases aligning to TRDD3. Germline V gives CDR1 TSWWSYY, CDR2 QGS. J was trimmed by 0 bases and V by 5 bases; bases with no gene match: 26. The CDR3 consists of 23 residues. CDR3 region: CALGRRGGALLGDKYSYTDKLIF. The CDR3 DNA reads as TGTGCTCTTGGGCGACGGGGGGGCGCCTTACTGGGGGATAAATACTCGTACACCGATAAACTCATCTTT.

This clone was observed a few times. The rearrangement joins TRDV1 to TRDJ2; no reliable D call. With 4 bases removed from V and 4 bases from J, the gap between germline ends came to 10 bases. In germline, CDR1 is TSWWSYY, CDR2 QGS. This CDR3 is 14 amino acids long. CDR3 loop: CALGVYKPTAQLFF. For the CDR3, the DNA is TGTGCTCTTGGGGTCTACAAGCCGACAGCACAACTCTTCTTT.

The chain couples TRDV1 to TRDJ1, with D perhaps being TRDD2 or TRDD3 (5 bases each). With 4 bases removed from V and 1 base from J, the gap between germline ends came to 31 bases. Germline CDR1 TSWWSYY, CDR2 QGS. This CDR3 has 21 amino acids. CDR3 residues: CALGVLLPLSTGEGGTDKLIF. CDR3 DNA sequence: TGTGCTCTTGGGGTACTTCTTCCCTTGAGTACTGGAGAAGGGGGCACCGATAAACTCATCTTT.

This clone was counted only a few times. Within the sample, other DNA sequences also encode this same CDR3. The chain carries TRDV1 and TRDJ1; 13 nucleotides line up with TRDD3. This CDR3 comprises 20 residues. The V gene end was trimmed by 3 bases and the J gene end by 3 bases; junction bases not matched to a gene: 16. Germline V CDR1 and CDR2: TSWWSYY, QGS. CDR3 DNA sequence: TGTGCTCTTGGGGACCCGTGGGGCGCGGGACTGGGGGATACGGCCGATAAACTCATCTTT. Residues: CALGDPWGAGLGDTADKLIF.

The chain combines TRDV1 with TRDJ1; 7 bases fit TRDD2. This CDR3 contains 16 residues. The germline gives CDR1 TSWWSYY, CDR2 QGS. V lost 4 bases and J lost 0; bases outside the gene matches: 8. CDR3 DNA: TGTGCTCTTGGGGGCCTTCCTGAAAGATACACCGATAAACTCATCTTT. Translating gives CALGGLPERYTDKLIF.

V gene TRDV1 combines with J gene TRDJ1; possibly TRDD3 for D (6 bases). The V end was cut by 5 bases, the J end by 0 bases, with 28 bases between. In germline, CDR1 is TSWWSYY, CDR2 QGS. The CDR3 is 20 amino acids. CDR3 loop: CALGFPGEGGGKRNTDKLIF. The DNA for the CDR3 is TGTGCTCTTGGGTTCCCAGGGGAAGGCGGGGGAAAACGGAACACCGATAAACTCATCTTT.

In this sample, this clone turned up a few times. This chain joins TRDV1 and TRDJ4, with 9 nucleotides matching TRDD3. The J segment lost 0 bases and the V segment lost 3 bases, leaving 11 bases of the junction unmatched. Per the germline V gene, CDR1 is TSWWSYY and CDR2 is QGS. The CDR3 totals 17 residues. CDR3 sequence (DNA): TGTGCTCTTGGGGAGGAAGGTCCTTGGGGGATAACCAGACCCCTGATCTTT. Its translation: CALGEEGPWGITRPLIF.

V usage is TRDV1 and J usage is TRDJ1, with 9 bases fitting TRDD3. With V trimmed by 4 bases and J by 11 bases, 14 bases remained unmatched. Germline lookup yields CDR1 TSWWSYY and CDR2 QGS. CDR3 length: 15 amino acids. This chain's CDR3 is CALGGTTVGDTSLIF. As DNA, the CDR3 is TGTGCTCTTGGGGGGACCACTGTCGGGGATACGAGTCTCATCTTT.

This sequence joins TRDV1 and TRDJ1, with 13 bases aligning to TRDD3. CDR1 and CDR2 from the germline V gene are TSWWSYY and QGS. This CDR3 spans 18 amino acids. V lost 2 bases to trimming and J lost 9 bases; unmatched junction nucleotides: 15. The CDR3 is CALGESRSDWGIRSELIF. Here the CDR3 DNA reads TGTGCTCTTGGGGAAAGCAGATCGGACTGGGGGATACGTAGTGAACTCATCTTT.

By its share, this clone is medium-sized. The V gene is TRDV1, the J gene TRDJ1; TRDD2 matches 7 bases. Germline CDR1 TSWWSYY, CDR2 QGS. The V gene end was trimmed by 5 bases and the J gene end by 0 bases; junction bases not matched to a gene: 15. This CDR3 is built from 18 residues. The DNA of the CDR3 is TGTGCTCTTGGGACCCTTCCTCCCCCCCTCCCTAACACCGATAAACTCATCTTT. The encoded protein is CALGTLPPPLPNTDKLIF.

The genes are TRDV1 and TRDJ1, with 8 bases identical to TRDD3. V lost 0 bases, J lost 0 bases, and 15 bases stayed unmatched. The CDR3 loop spans 20 amino acids. Per the germline V gene, CDR1 is TSWWSYY and CDR2 is QGS. CDR3 protein: CALGELERSWGIRYTDKLIF. Here the CDR3 DNA reads TGTGCTCTTGGGGAACTGGAAAGGTCGTGGGGGATTAGGTACACCGATAAACTCATCTTT.

V is TRAV29/DV5 and J is TRDJ2; TRDD3 agrees at 8 bases. Trimming took 0 bases from V and 4 from J; bases not matched to a gene: 41. Germline V CDR1 and CDR2: NSMFDY, ISSIKDK. CDR3 length: 27 residues. The CDR3 DNA reads as TGTGCAGCAAGCGCTTCCGGCGTGCTGAGAGTCTCGCCGTTCCGAGAGGGGATACCCCCGGGGACAGCACAACTCTTCTTT. Translation gives CAASASGVLRVSPFREGIPPGTAQLFF.

This clone was picked up a small number of times. The chain carries TRDV1 and TRDJ1; 7 bases align to TRDD3. This CDR3 spans 20 amino acids. CDR1 is TSWWSYY and CDR2 is QGS in the germline V gene. V lost 0 bases, J lost 0 bases, and 16 bases stayed unmatched. CDR3 in amino acids: CALGELLQPKRDTNTDKLIF. The CDR3 DNA sequence: TGTGCTCTTGGGGAACTTCTCCAACCTAAACGGGATACAAACACCGATAAACTCATCTTT.

In its sample, this clone is medium-sized. This sequence joins TRDV1 and TRDJ1; 8 bases map to TRDD3. V was clipped by 1 base and J by 0 bases; unmatched bases: 28. The CDR3 loop spans 24 amino acids. Germline assignment: CDR1 TSWWSYY and CDR2 QGS. Written as DNA, the CDR3 is TGTGCTCTTGGGGAACCACCCCACTTCCCCTCCCGGGGGATAGGGGCCCCTTACACCGATAAACTCATCTTT. The encoded protein is CALGEPPHFPSRGIGAPYTDKLIF.

The J gene is TRDJ1, the V gene TRDV1; possibly TRDD2 for D (6 bases). This CDR3 comprises 22 residues. Trimming removed 6 bases at V and 0 bases at J, with 35 bases between. Per germline, CDR1 TSWWSYY and CDR2 QGS. In nucleotides, the CDR3 is TGTGCTCTTGGTGTTCACCCCGGGGGGGGTCCTCTCTCCTTCCAGTACACCGATAAACTCATCTTT. It is translated as CALGVHPGGGPLSFQYTDKLIF.

V and J are TRDV1 and TRDJ1; 13 positions match TRDD3. CDR3 length equals 19 residues. V shed 1 base and J 1 base; nucleotides not matched to a gene: 9. Looked up from germline, CDR1 is TSWWSYY and CDR2 is QGS. The CDR3 sequence: CALGEPFLLGDTGTDKLIF. CDR3 DNA: TGTGCTCTTGGGGAACCCTTTTTACTGGGGGATACGGGCACCGATAAACTCATCTTT.

This clone has a handful of counts. The V call is TRDV1, the J call TRDJ1, with TRDD3 matching over 8 bases. Trimming took 3 bases from V and 7 from J; bases not matched to a gene: 22. Per the germline V gene, CDR1 is TSWWSYY and CDR2 is QGS. The CDR3 extends over 19 amino acids. CDR3 nucleotide sequence: TGTGCTCTTGGGGACCTCCATCGCTCGTACTGGGGGGGAACCCGTAAACTCATCTTT. It translates to CALGDLHRSYWGGTRKLIF.

For this clone: A much more abundant neighbour one base away suggests this may be a read error. The sample has other DNA sequences that encode this CDR3 too. V and J are TRDV1 and TRDJ1; the match to TRDD3 covers 13 bases. The germline V gene encodes CDR1 TSWWSYY and CDR2 QGS. This CDR3 is built from 20 residues. J gave up 3 bases and V 1 base, and 14 bases lay outside the gene matches. The CDR3, as DNA: TGTGCTCTTGGGGAACCCCCACTTCGATACTGGGGGATACGTGCCGATAAACTCATCTTT. This codes for CALGEPPLRYWGIRADKLIF.